These 17 T cell receptor beta chains were all obtained from the same sample, sequenced in a study of breast tumors, draining lymph nodes, adjacent tissues. TCRdb reprocessed the multiplex PCR reads via MiXCR and lists one record per CDR3 protein. The table has under 80,000 distinct CDR3 sequences, less than 45% seen once. Sequences were obtained from breast tumor tissue. These receptors all stem from a female donor with breast cancer. Some clones in this sample may be carry-over from other donors' samples.

To note about this clonotype: This may arise from a read error, as a much more abundant clone is one base away. The chain combines TRBV10-3 with TRBJ2-7; 8 bases fit TRBD2. The CDR3 is made up of 14 amino acids. Germline-derived CDR1 and CDR2 are ENHRY and SYGVKD. The CDR3: CASRLAGQAYEQHF. CDR3 DNA: TGTGCCAGCAGGTTAGCGGGACAAGCCTACGAGCAGCACTTC.

The J gene is TRBJ1-2, the V gene TRBV6-5; D is unresolved. The CDR3 covers 13 residues. Trimming took 7 bases from V and 4 from J, leaving 13 bases between them. Germline assignment: CDR1 MNHEY and CDR2 SVGAGI. CDR3 protein: CASNRGRIYGYTF. Here the CDR3 DNA reads TGTGCCAGCAACCGCGGGCGGATCTATGGCTACACCTTC.

On this clonotype itself: A clone one base away is much larger, so this may be a read error. The chain employs TRBV6-6 and TRBJ2-7; D remains ambiguous. The CDR3 consists of 12 residues. With 5 bases removed from V and 3 bases from J, the gap between germline ends came to 8 bases. CDR1 is MNHNY, CDR2 SVGAGI, per germline (reference sequence). The CDR3 sequence is CASSPAVYEQYF. CDR3 sequence (DNA): TGTGCCAGCAGTCCAGCCGTCTACGAGCAGTACTTC.

CDR3 protein: CSVGGRETKYF. DNA for the CDR3: TGCAGCGTTGGGGGGAGGGAAACCAAGTACTTC. This rearrangement joins TRBV29-1 to TRBJ2-5, with TRBD2 identical over 7 bases. Losses at the gene ends were 4 bases for V and 12 bases for J; bases not matched to a gene: 8. The CDR3 extends over 11 amino acids. Germline V gene lookup returns CDR1 SQVTM and CDR2 ANQGSEA.

Comments on this clonotype: A read error is possible here, since a much larger clone lies one base away. The V and J genes are TRBV7-9 and TRBJ1-2; no clear D. The CDR3 runs to 15 residues. Per germline, CDR1 SEHNR and CDR2 FQNEAQ (reference sequence). The CDR3 sequence: CAGSLDGHPGDGYPF. CDR3 bases: TGTGCCGGCAGCTTAGACGGTCATCCTGGGGATGGCTACCCCTTC. Together with reference TRBV7-9 and TRBJ1-2, the CDR3 gives the full variable domain: DTGVSQNPRHKITKRGQNVTFRCDPISEHNRLYWYRQTLGQGPEFLTYFQNEAQLEKSRLLSDRFSAERPKGSFSTLEIQRTEQGDSAMYLCAGSLDGHPGDGYPFGSGTRLTVV.

This sequence joins TRBV29-1 and TRBJ2-7; D assignment may be TRBD1 or TRBD2 (5 bases each). Germline CDR1 is SQVTM and CDR2 is ANQGSEA. The V gene lost 4 bases and the J gene lost 5 bases, with 18 bases spanning the gap. This CDR3 comprises 14 residues. In nucleotides, the CDR3 is TGCAGCGTTGCGTCCGGGGCGAGCTGGGACGAGCAGTACTTC. It yields the protein CSVASGASWDEQYF.

The rearrangement links TRBV5-5 to TRBJ2-2; the match to TRBD2 covers 7 bases. The germline gives CDR1 SGHKS, CDR2 YYEKEE (reference sequence). Germline trimming cut 0 bases from V and 1 base from J; bases unmatched to any gene: 3. The CDR3 spans 16 residues. CDR3 in amino acids: CASSLGTGGNTGELFF. Written as DNA, the CDR3 is TGTGCCAGCAGCTTGGGAACGGGAGGGAACACCGGGGAGCTGTTTTTT.

With regard to this clonotype: The conserved phenylalanine or tryptophan is not found at the CDR3 terminus, so this likely reflects a read error. The DNA is left out, because the CDR3 cannot be placed on it with certainty; the CDR3 is given as TCRdb lists it. The CDR3 reads CASSCGTGGL. The V call is TRBV5-4, the J call TRBJ1-2; the DNA was not compared with TRBD1, the D call given in the table. From germline, CDR1 is SGHNT and CDR2 YYREEE (reference sequence). The CDR3 region is 10 residues in length, termini included.

With regard to this clonotype: The conserved closing phenylalanine or tryptophan is absent in this CDR3, likely reflecting a read error. J is TRBJ1-5 and V is TRBV7-8; no clear D gene. The V gene's germline CDR1 is SGHVS and CDR2 FQNEAQ. The CDR3 extends over 14 amino acids. CDR3 amino acids: CASSLGYSSQPQHL. CDR3 bases: TGTGCCAGCAGCTTAGGATATAGCAGTCAGCCCCAGCATCTT.

Concerning this clonotype: Without the conserved terminal phenylalanine or tryptophan, this CDR3 likely stems from a read error. The rearrangement uses TRBV24-1 and TRBJ2-3, with D perhaps TRBD1 or TRBD2 (5 bases each). Germline loops: CDR1 KGHDR, CDR2 SFDVKD. CDR3 size: 15 residues. Trimming took off 3 bases at V and 4 bases at J, with 13 bases between the two ends. The DNA of the CDR3 is TGTGCCACCAGTGATACGGGGACGAGCCCAGATACGCAGTATTCT. It translates to CATSDTGTSPDTQYS.

The genes are TRBV5-1 and TRBJ1-5; tentatively, D is TRBD1 (6 bases). The CDR3 length is 14 residues. The V gene lost 4 bases and the J gene lost 11 bases, with 19 bases spanning the gap. CDR1 is SGHRS and CDR2 is YFSETQ in the germline V gene. The CDR3 loop reads CASSGTGIGETQHF. Written as DNA, the CDR3 is TGCGCCAGCAGCGGCACAGGGATTGGGGAGACCCAGCATTTT. Drawing the rest from reference TRBV5-1 and TRBJ1-5, the complete variable domain is KAGVTQTPRYLIKTRGQQVTLSCSPISGHRSVSWYQQTPGQGLQFLFEYFSETQRNKGNFPGRFSGRQFSNSRSEMNVSTLELGDSALYLCASSGTGIGETQHFGDGTRLSIL.

This clonotype was seen ten or more times. The V gene is TRBV20-1, the J gene TRBJ2-7, with 8 nucleotides matching TRBD1. Germline V lookup: CDR1 DFQATT, CDR2 SNEGSKA (reference sequence). The CDR3 runs to 10 residues. J lost 9 bases, V lost 4 bases, and 2 bases had no gene match. The CDR3 bases are TGCAGTGCTAAGGACAGGGTGCAGTACTTC. Translation gives CSAKDRVQYF.

The CDR3 region has the DNA TGTGCCAGCAGCTTGGTGCTAGCGGGAGGGCAGAATGAGCAGTTCTTC. It yields the protein CASSLVLAGGQNEQFF. The gene calls are TRBV5-4 and TRBJ2-1; 12 bases line up with TRBD2. The CDR3 extends over 16 amino acids. Germline CDR1 is SGHNT and CDR2 is YYREEE (reference sequence). Trimming cost V 0 bases and J 7 bases; bases outside gene matches: 5.

CDR3 sequence: CASSRRTSGMYGYTF. The DNA of the CDR3 is TGTGCCAGCAGCCGACGGACTAGCGGGATGTATGGCTACACCTTC. The V gene is TRBV14, the J gene TRBJ1-2; D uncertain. The CDR3 runs 15 residues. Trimming took off 4 bases at V and 5 bases at J, with 17 bases between the two ends. The germline CDR1 and CDR2 sequences are SGHDN and FVKESK.

Notes on this clonotype: One junction end disagrees with the germline gene, perhaps due to a read error. The V call is TRBV28, the J call TRBJ1-4; TRBD1 aligns across 7 bases. The CDR3 sequence is 14 residues long. CDR1 and CDR2 from the germline V gene are MDHEN and SYDVKM. The CDR3 loop reads CASTTGAHGEKLFF. DNA for the CDR3: TGTGCCAGTACCACAGGGGCGCACGGTGAAAAACTGTTCTTT.

Many counts were recorded for this clonotype. The rearrangement uses TRBV9 and TRBJ1-6; D ambiguous. This CDR3 contains 14 residues. Trimming left V 2 bases short and J 6 bases short, with 9 bases between. Germline lookup yields CDR1 SGDLS and CDR2 YYNGEE. The CDR3 is CASSVEGVNSPLHF. In nucleotides, the CDR3 is TGTGCCAGCAGCGTCGAAGGCGTTAATTCACCCCTCCACTTT.

This clonotype was recorded many times. The rearrangement links TRBV19 to TRBJ2-1; 9 bases match TRBD2. The germline V gene encodes CDR1 LNHDA and CDR2 SQIVND (reference sequence). With V trimmed by 8 bases and J by 2 bases, 7 bases remained unmatched. This CDR3 has 15 amino acids. CDR3 nucleotide sequence: TGTGCCAGTTCCCTTAGCGGGAGCGCCTACAATGAGCAGTTCTTC. Translation gives CASSLSGSAYNEQFF. Based on the CDR3 plus reference TRBV19 and TRBJ2-1, the full variable domain is DGGITQSPKYLFRKEGQNVTLSCEQNLNHDAMYWYRQDPGQGLRLIYYSQIVNDFQKGDIAEGYSVSREKKESFPLTVTSAQKNPTAFYLCASSLSGSAYNEQFFGPGTRLTVL.